A selection of T cell receptor beta chains follows, all from one sample in a study of blood T cell repertoires in COVID-19. Measured with immunoSEQ multiplex PCR; TCRdb has only the in-frame clones, and not every one. Of approximately 300,000 clones listed, 80% to 90% are singletons. Sequencing input: PBMCs or T cells enriched from blood (not recorded which). These receptors were taken from a woman aged 25 to 39 who had recovered from COVID-19. Both conserved end residues are part of each CDR3. The D gene is left open where the match is weak. Size values are once, few and many counts, or a class for expanded clones, and some rows have none.

TRBJ2-1	TRBD2	NA	TRBV18	CASSLPGGRHEQFF	TGTGCCAGCTCACTTCCGGGGGGGCGTCATGAGCAGTTCTTC
TRBJ1-1	NA	few	TRBV28	CASSSWGRLMNTEAFF	TGTGCCAGCAGTTCCTGGGGGCGGCTCATGAACACTGAAGCTTTCTTT
TRBJ1-1	TRBD1	NA	TRBV10-1	CASSESIRGQGATEAFF	TGCGCCAGCAGTGAATCGATACGGGGACAGGGGGCCACTGAAGCTTTCTTT
TRBJ1-1	NA	NA	TRBV6-2/TRBV6-3	CASSYFGDWNTEAFF	TGTGCCAGCAGTTACTTTGGCGACTGGAACACTGAAGCTTTCTTT
TRBJ2-2	NA	NA	TRBV6-5	CASSFITGELFF	TGTGCCAGCAGTTTTATTACCGGGGAGCTGTTTTTT
TRBJ2-1	TRBD2	NA	TRBV29-1	CSVMGSGGLRYNEQFF	TGCAGCGTGATGGGGTCGGGGGGATTACGCTACAATGAGCAGTTCTTC
TRBJ1-2	TRBD1	NA	TRBV5-1	CASSLTPSGQGGNYGYTF	TGCGCCAGCAGCTTGACCCCATCCGGACAGGGGGGCAACTATGGCTACACCTTC
TRBJ1-2	TRBD1	NA	TRBV30	CAWSADRTRNYGYTF	TGTGCCTGGAGTGCGGACAGGACACGTAACTATGGCTACACCTTC
TRBJ1-1	TRBD1	NA	TRBV5-6	CASSLGTGVEAFF	TGTGCCAGCAGCCTAGGGACAGGGGTTGAAGCTTTCTTT
TRBJ1-1	NA	NA	TRBV3-1/TRBV3-2	CASSQMRNTEAFF	TGTGCCAGCAGCCAAATGCGGAACACTGAAGCTTTCTTT
TRBJ1-2	NA	NA	TRBV2	CASTLTVVDGYTF	TGTGCCAGCACCTTGACAGTAGTTGATGGCTACACCTTC
TRBJ1-2	TRBD1	NA	TRBV27	CASSPLDRVSYGYTF	TGTGCCAGCAGTCCCCTGGACAGGGTGAGCTATGGCTACACCTTC
TRBJ2-1	TRBD1	NA	TRBV6-2/TRBV6-3	CASSSRTGRWERPYNEQFF	TGTGCCAGCAGTTCCCGGACAGGGCGGTGGGAGCGACCTTACAATGAGCAGTTCTTC
TRBJ2-4	TRBD1	NA	TRBV4-1	CASSQATGVDKNIQYF	TGCGCCAGCAGCCAAGCCACAGGGGTCGACAAAAACATTCAGTACTTC
TRBJ1-6	NA	NA	TRBV5-1	CASSLDRSTLGSPLHF	TGCGCCAGCAGCTTAGACCGGTCGACCCTAGGCTCACCCCTCCACTTT
TRBJ1-1	NA	NA	TRBV5-8	CASSLEWSGGGYTEAFF	TGTGCCAGCAGCTTGGAGTGGTCAGGCGGAGGGTACACTGAAGCTTTCTTT
TRBJ1-2	NA	NA	TRBV6-6	CASSTQTPLDGYTF	TGTGCCAGCAGTACCCAGACACCCCTGGATGGCTACACCTTC
TRBJ1-1	TRBD1	NA	TRBV14	CASSQGPGQGNTEAFF	TGTGCCAGCAGCCAAGGTCCCGGACAGGGGAACACTGAAGCTTTCTTT
TRBJ2-7	NA	NA	TRBV6-5	CASTSRALSYEQYF	TGTGCCAGCACCTCCAGGGCTCTCTCCTACGAGCAGTACTTC
TRBJ1-1	NA	NA	TRBV9	CASSVAGLPNTEAFF	TGTGCCAGCAGCGTAGCGGGACTTCCGAACACTGAAGCTTTCTTT
TRBJ1-2	NA	NA	TRBV2	CASSDARARDGGYTF	TGTGCCAGCAGTGACGCGCGGGCGAGGGATGGCGGCTACACCTTC
TRBJ2-3	TRBD2	once	TRBV2	CASSWSGGGDTQYF	TGTGCCAGCAGTTGGTCGGGGGGGGGAGATACGCAGTATTTT
TRBJ1-1	TRBD1	NA	TRBV25-1	CASSLGGQGSKNTEAFF	TGTGCCAGCAGCCTTGGGGGACAGGGATCAAAAAACACTGAAGCTTTCTTT
TRBJ2-5	NA	NA	TRBV9	CASSPHPQGETQYF	TGTGCCAGCAGCCCGCACCCCCAGGGAGAGACCCAGTACTTC
TRBJ1-1	TRBD1	NA	TRBV7-7	CASSPDPGDRGAGTEAFF	TGTGCCAGCAGCCCAGACCCCGGGGACAGGGGAGCAGGCACTGAAGCTTTCTTT
TRBJ1-5	NA	NA	TRBV19	CASSIPFDRTGNQPQHF	TGTGCCAGTAGTATCCCTTTTGACCGGACGGGAAATCAGCCCCAGCATTTT
TRBJ2-7	TRBD1	NA	TRBV4-1	CASSQENRGYEQYF	TGCGCCAGCAGCCAAGAAAACAGGGGCTACGAGCAGTACTTC
TRBJ1-1	NA	NA	TRBV6-2/TRBV6-3	CASSYLDTEAFF	TGTGCCAGCAGTTATTTAGACACTGAAGCTTTCTTT
TRBJ2-1	TRBD1	NA	TRBV19	CASSMGQGSYNEQFF	TGTGCCAGTAGTATGGGACAGGGGTCCTACAATGAGCAGTTCTTC
TRBJ1-2	NA	NA	TRBV30	CAWSVDRAYGYTF	TGTGCCTGGAGCGTAGACAGAGCCTATGGCTACACCTTC
TRBJ2-5	NA	NA	TRBV4-2	CASSLHRGFQETQYF	TGTGCCAGCAGCCTCCACCGAGGGTTCCAAGAGACCCAGTACTTC
TRBJ2-5	TRBD2	NA	TRBV9	CASSVGGGARETQYF	TGTGCCAGCAGCGTTGGCGGGGGGGCCCGGGAGACCCAGTACTTC
TRBJ1-2	TRBD1	NA	TRBV28	CATGTGVGYTF	TGTGCCACCGGGACAGGGGTAGGCTACACCTTC
TRBJ1-3	NA	NA	TRBV7-9	CASSLGGRGNTIYF	TGTGCCAGCAGCTTAGGAGGGAGGGGAAACACCATATATTTT
TRBJ2-5	NA	many	TRBV30	CAWSWGGSSAQYF	TGTGCCTGGAGCTGGGGGGGCTCATCCGCCCAGTACTTC
TRBJ1-6	NA	NA	TRBV19	CASSVFKGGGNSPLHF	TGTGCCAGTAGTGTCTTCAAGGGTGGAGGCAATTCACCCCTCCACTTT
TRBJ1-1	NA	NA	TRBV5-6	CASSQGIRGAFF	TGTGCCAGCAGCCAGGGAATCAGGGGAGCTTTCTTT
TRBJ2-7	TRBD2	NA	TRBV10-3	CAISASSGGAHEQYF	TGTGCCATCAGTGCGTCGAGCGGGGGGGCCCACGAGCAGTACTTC
TRBJ2-1	TRBD2	NA	TRBV6-5	CASSYSGGGAREQFF	TGTGCCAGCAGTTACAGTGGCGGGGGGGCCCGGGAGCAGTTCTTC
TRBJ2-3	NA	NA	TRBV9	CASSVYGGAASTDTQYF	TGTGCCAGCAGCGTATACGGTGGGGCAGCGAGCACAGATACGCAGTATTTT
TRBJ2-1	TRBD2	NA	TRBV19	CASSMGDPGGNEQFF	TGTGCCAGTAGTATGGGTGACCCCGGGGGGAATGAGCAGTTCTTC
TRBJ1-1	NA	few	TRBV10-3	CAISTLGKGPVNTEAFF	TGTGCCATCTCCACCCTCGGGAAGGGCCCCGTGAACACTGAAGCTTTCTTT
TRBJ1-3	NA	NA	TRBV4-1	CASSQRDFAPSSGNTIYF	TGCGCCAGCAGCCAACGGGACTTCGCCCCAAGCTCTGGAAACACCATATATTTT
TRBJ1-4	NA	NA	TRBV30	CAWSLGRDNEKLFF	TGTGCCTGGAGTCTGGGGAGGGATAATGAAAAACTGTTTTTT
TRBJ1-1	NA	NA	TRBV29-1	CSATPNTEAFF	TGCAGCGCGACACCGAACACTGAAGCTTTCTTT
TRBJ1-1	NA	NA	TRBV20-1	CSASEFREGGKEAFF	TGCAGTGCTAGTGAGTTTAGGGAAGGGGGTAAGGAAGCTTTCTTT
TRBJ1-5	TRBD1	NA	TRBV6-6	CASSGSPDRGPYGNQPQHF	TGTGCCAGCAGTGGATCCCCTGACAGGGGGCCCTATGGCAATCAGCCCCAGCATTTT
TRBJ1-2	TRBD1	NA	TRBV10-3	CAISPRRQGMVYGYTF	TGTGCCATCAGTCCTCGAAGACAGGGGATGGTCTATGGCTACACCTTC